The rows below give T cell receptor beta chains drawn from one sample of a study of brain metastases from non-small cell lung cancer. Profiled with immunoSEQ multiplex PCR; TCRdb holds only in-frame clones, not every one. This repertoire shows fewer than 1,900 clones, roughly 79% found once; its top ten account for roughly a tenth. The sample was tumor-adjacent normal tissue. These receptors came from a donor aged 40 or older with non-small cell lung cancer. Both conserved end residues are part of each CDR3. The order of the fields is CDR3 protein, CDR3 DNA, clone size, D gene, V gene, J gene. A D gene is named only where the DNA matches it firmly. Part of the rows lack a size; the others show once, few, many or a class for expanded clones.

CVSSSGTGEFGTGELFF,TGTGTCAGCAGTTCCGGGACAGGGGAGTTTGGTACCGGGGAGCTGTTTTTT,once,TRBD1,TRBV28,TRBJ2-2
CASSFGSSNYGYTF,TGTGCCAGCAGCTTCGGCAGCTCTAACTATGGCTACACCTTC,.,.,TRBV7-9,TRBJ1-2
CVSSRDLGTQYF,TGTGTCAGCAGTCGTGACCTAGGTACGCAGTATTTT,.,.,TRBV11-3,TRBJ2-3
CASSLLVYGRETQYF,TGTGCCAGCAGCTTGCTCGTCTACGGGAGAGAGACCCAGTACTTC,.,.,TRBV5-4,TRBJ2-5
CASSYLAGYGYTF,TGTGCCAGCAGTTACCTGGCAGGCTATGGCTACACCTTC,.,.,TRBV6-2/TRBV6-3,TRBJ1-2
CASSQDPRTGVGYTF,TGCGCCAGCAGCCAAGATCCAAGGACAGGGGTTGGCTACACCTTC,.,TRBD1,TRBV4-1,TRBJ1-2
CASSPNPGQYIYGYTF,TGTGCCAGCTCACCGAACCCGGGACAGTACATCTATGGCTACACCTTC,.,TRBD1,TRBV18,TRBJ1-2
CASSVSITDTQYF,TGTGCCAGCAGCGTTAGTATCACAGATACGCAGTATTTT,few,.,TRBV9,TRBJ2-3
CASSPIQGDHGYTF,TGCGCCAGCAGCCCGATCCAGGGGGATCATGGCTACACCTTC,.,TRBD1,TRBV5-1,TRBJ1-2
CASSLSRGLGNQPQHF,TGTGCCAGCAGTTTATCGAGGGGGTTGGGCAATCAGCCCCAGCATTTT,.,.,TRBV28,TRBJ1-5
CASSPDYTQETQYF,TGTGCCAGCAGCCCCGACTACACCCAAGAGACCCAGTACTTC,.,.,TRBV27,TRBJ2-5
CVSSPGLAGGPTGELFF,TGTGTCAGCAGCCCGGGACTAGCGGGAGGACCCACCGGGGAGCTGTTTTTT,.,TRBD2,TRBV5-1,TRBJ2-2
CATSREDREAGELFF,TGTGCCACCAGCAGAGAGGACAGGGAGGCCGGGGAGCTGTTTTTT,.,TRBD1,TRBV15,TRBJ2-2
CASSLGTSGKSSYNEQFF,TGTGCCAGCAGCTTAGGGACTAGCGGGAAGAGCTCCTACAATGAGCAGTTCTTC,.,TRBD2,TRBV5-6,TRBJ2-1
CASSLGVVNEQYF,TGTGCCAGCAGTTTAGGAGTTGTTAACGAGCAGTACTTC,.,.,TRBV27,TRBJ2-7
CASSPLVNQPQHF,TGTGCCAGCAGCCCCCTTGTCAATCAGCCCCAGCATTTT,.,.,TRBV12-3/TRBV12-4,TRBJ1-5
CASNIDNYGYTF,TGTGCCAGCAACATAGATAACTATGGCTACACCTTC,.,.,TRBV5-5,TRBJ1-2